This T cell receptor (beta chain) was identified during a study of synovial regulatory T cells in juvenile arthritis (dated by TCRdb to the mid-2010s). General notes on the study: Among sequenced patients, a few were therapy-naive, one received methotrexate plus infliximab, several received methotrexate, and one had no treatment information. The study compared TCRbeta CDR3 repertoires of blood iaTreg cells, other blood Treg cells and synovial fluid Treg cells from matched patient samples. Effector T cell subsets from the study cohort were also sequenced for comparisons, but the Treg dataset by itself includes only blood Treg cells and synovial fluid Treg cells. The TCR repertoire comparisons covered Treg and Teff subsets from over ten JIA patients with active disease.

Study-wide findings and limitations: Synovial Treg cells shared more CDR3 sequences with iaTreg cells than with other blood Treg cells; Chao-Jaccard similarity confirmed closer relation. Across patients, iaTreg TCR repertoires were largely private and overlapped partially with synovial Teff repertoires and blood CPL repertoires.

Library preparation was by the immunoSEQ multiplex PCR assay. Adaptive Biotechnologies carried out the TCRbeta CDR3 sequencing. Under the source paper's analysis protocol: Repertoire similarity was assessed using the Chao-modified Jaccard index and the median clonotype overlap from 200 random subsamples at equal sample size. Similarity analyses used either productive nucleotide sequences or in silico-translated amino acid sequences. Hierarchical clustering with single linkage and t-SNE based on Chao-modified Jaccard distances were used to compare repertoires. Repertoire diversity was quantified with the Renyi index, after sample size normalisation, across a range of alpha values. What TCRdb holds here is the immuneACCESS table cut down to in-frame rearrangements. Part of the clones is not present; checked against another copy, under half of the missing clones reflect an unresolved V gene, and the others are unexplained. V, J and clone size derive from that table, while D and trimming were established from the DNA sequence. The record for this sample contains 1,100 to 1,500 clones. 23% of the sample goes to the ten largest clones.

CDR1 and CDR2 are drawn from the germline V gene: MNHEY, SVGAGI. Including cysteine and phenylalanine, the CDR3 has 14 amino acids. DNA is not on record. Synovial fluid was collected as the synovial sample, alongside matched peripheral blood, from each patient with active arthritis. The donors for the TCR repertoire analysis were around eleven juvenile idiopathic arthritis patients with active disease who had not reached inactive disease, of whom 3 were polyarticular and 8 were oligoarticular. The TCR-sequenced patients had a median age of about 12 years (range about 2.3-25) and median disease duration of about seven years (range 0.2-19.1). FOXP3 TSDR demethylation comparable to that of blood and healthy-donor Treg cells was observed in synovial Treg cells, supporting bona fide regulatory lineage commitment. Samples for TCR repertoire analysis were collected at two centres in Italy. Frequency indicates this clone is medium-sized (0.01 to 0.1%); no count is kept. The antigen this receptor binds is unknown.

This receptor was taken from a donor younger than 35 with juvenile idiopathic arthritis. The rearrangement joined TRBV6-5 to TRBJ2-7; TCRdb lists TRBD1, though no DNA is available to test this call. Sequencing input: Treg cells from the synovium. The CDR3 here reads CASSYLAGYYEQYF.